One and the same sample provided the 26 T cell receptor beta chains below, sequenced in a study of beta chain features in type 1 diabetes. All of the isolated RNA was reverse transcribed, so expressed TCRB transcripts were sequenced. TCRdb keeps only in-frame clones here, not all; method: immunoSEQ multiplex PCR. Among roughly 150,000 clones, less than 9.5% were seen once, and the ten largest hold approximately 0.69%. The material sequenced was central memory CD4+ T cells from blood. These receptors all come from a man aged 18 to 35 in good health.

The chain links TRBV11-2 to TRBJ2-7, with 9 nucleotides matching TRBD1. The CDR3 contains 13 residues. V gave up 5 bases and J gave up 6 bases; unmatched junction bases: 5. The germline gives CDR1 SGHAT, CDR2 FQNNGV. As DNA, the CDR3 is TGTGCCAGCAGCCAAGGACAGGGGAGCGAGCAGTACTTC. Translating gives CASSQGQGSEQYF. The complete variable domain, with remaining parts taken from reference TRBV11-2 and TRBJ2-7, reads EAGVAQSPRYKIIEKRQSVAFWCNPISGHATLYWYQQILGQGPKLLIQFQNNGVVDDSQLPKDRFSAERLKGVDSTLKIQPAKLEDSAVYLCASSQGQGSEQYFGPGTRLTVT.

This clone was seen just once. This rearrangement joins TRBV28 to TRBJ1-3; D remains ambiguous. V lost 6 bases, J lost 7 bases, and 10 bases lay in between. Germline CDR1 MDHEN, CDR2 SYDVKM. There are 12 residues in the CDR3. CDR3 nucleotide sequence: TGTGCCAGCAGGAGTGTTCGTAACACCATATATTTT. Translation: CASRSVRNTIYF.

This chain's CDR3 is CASSPNGVDLDNEQFF. Here the CDR3 DNA reads TGTGCCAGCAGCCCCAATGGAGTAGACCTAGACAATGAGCAGTTCTTC. The gene calls are TRBV7-2 and TRBJ2-1; D is ambiguous. Deletions cut 5 bases from V and 5 bases from J, with 19 bases between. Germline V gene data show CDR1 as SGHTA and CDR2 as FQGNSA. The CDR3 consists of 16 residues.

This clone has more than one count but fewer than ten. The chain joins TRBV10-3 to TRBJ2-7, with a possible D match to TRBD2 (5 bases). The V end lost 7 bases, the J end lost 4 bases, and 14 bases lay between the germline ends. The CDR3 consists of 13 residues. CDR1 and CDR2 from the germline V gene are ENHRY and SYGVKD. CDR3 region: CAITWGEVYEQYF. CDR3 nucleotides: TGTGCCATCACCTGGGGAGAGGTGTACGAGCAGTACTTC.

Only a few counts were recorded for this clone. The chain recombines TRBV2 with TRBJ2-1; 9 nucleotides align to TRBD1. The J segment lost 13 bases and the V segment lost 10 bases, leaving 17 bases of the junction unmatched. From germline, CDR1 is SNHLY and CDR2 FYNNEI. The CDR3 is 14 amino acids. This CDR3 is CANNPGQGSRIQFF. CDR3 sequence (DNA): TGTGCCAACAATCCGGGACAGGGATCCCGGATACAGTTCTTC.

The chain employs TRBV9 and TRBJ1-6, with a weak D call TRBD1 (5 bases). V dropped 0 bases and J dropped 8 bases, with 12 bases sitting between them. The CDR3 covers 15 residues. The V gene's germline CDR1 is SGDLS and CDR2 YYNGEE. The CDR3 loop is CASSVDGQGYSPLHF. CDR3 bases: TGTGCCAGCAGCGTAGACGGTCAGGGCTATTCACCCCTCCACTTT. The entire variable domain, with the rest obtained from reference TRBV9 and TRBJ1-6, is as follows: DSGVTQTPKHLITATGQRVTLRCSPRSGDLSVYWYQQSLDQGLQFLIQYYNGEERAKGNILERFSAQQFPDLHSELNLSSLELGDSALYFCASSVDGQGYSPLHFGNGTRLTVT.

This clone was detected only a few times. The V call is TRBV7-2, the J call TRBJ2-1; 8 bases align to TRBD2. V gave up 7 bases and J gave up 3 bases; unmatched junction bases: 8. CDR3 length: 15 residues. From germline, CDR1 is SGHTA and CDR2 FQGNSA. The CDR3 here is CASKLTSGVYNEQFF. CDR3 DNA sequence: TGTGCCAGCAAACTAACTAGCGGAGTCTACAATGAGCAGTTCTTC.

The chain combines TRBV30 with TRBJ2-3, with D unclear. V lost 2 bases and J lost 3, with 12 bases in between. The CDR3 totals 14 residues. Germline V CDR1 and CDR2: GTSNPN, SVGIG (reference sequence). The CDR3 loop is CAWSYNVYTDTQYF. Written as DNA, the CDR3 is TGTGCCTGGAGTTACAACGTTTATACAGATACGCAGTATTTT.

V is TRBV28 and J is TRBJ1-2; TRBD1 matches 7 bases. V dropped 7 bases and J dropped 3; count of bases not matched to a gene: 5. Per the germline V gene, CDR1 is MDHEN and CDR2 is SYDVKM. The CDR3 sequence is 13 residues long. CDR3 DNA sequence: TGTGCCAGCACCTCCGGGACAGACTATGGCTACACCTTC. It codes for CASTSGTDYGYTF.

This clone was seen many times. The J gene is TRBJ2-1, the V gene TRBV29-1; 7 bases align to TRBD2. CDR3 length: 18 residues. The germline gives CDR1 SQVTM, CDR2 ANQGSEA. The J segment lost 0 bases and the V segment lost 3 bases, leaving 14 bases of the junction unmatched. The CDR3 protein is CSVDRRGFGGSSYNEQFF. The CDR3 region has the DNA TGCAGCGTTGACCGCCGGGGCTTCGGCGGGAGCTCCTACAATGAGCAGTTCTTC.

This clone occurred a few times. The genes are TRBV7-9 and TRBJ1-1; D not certain. This CDR3 contains 15 residues. Trimming cost V 2 bases and J 2 bases, with 12 bases left between them. CDR1 is SEHNR and CDR2 is FQNEAQ in the germline V gene (reference sequence). In DNA, the CDR3 is TGTGCCAGCAGCTTACCCGGGGTTTCCAACACTGAAGCTTTCTTT. Residues: CASSLPGVSNTEAFF.

The rearrangement joins TRBV5-6 to TRBJ2-3; tentative D call: TRBD2 (7 bases). V was cut by 7 bases and J by 2 bases, with 23 bases left in between. The CDR3 consists of 17 residues. In germline, CDR1 is SGHDT, CDR2 YYEEEE. The CDR3 loop reads CASVLLRGGFDTDTQYF. CDR3 in DNA: TGTGCCAGCGTCCTTCTGCGCGGGGGCTTCGACACAGATACGCAGTATTTT.

This clone has a count of ten or more. V usage is TRBV7-9 and J usage is TRBJ2-7, with a possible D match to TRBD2 (6 bases). Trimming stripped 2 bases from V and 4 bases from J, with 18 bases between. Germline V CDR1 and CDR2: SEHNR, FQNEAQ (reference sequence). This CDR3 comprises 16 residues. DNA of the CDR3: TGTGCCAGCAGCTTATATGTTGGGGGGTACGGGTACGAGCAGTACTTC. Translating it yields CASSLYVGGYGYEQYF.

This clone has a handful of counts. The chain is built from TRBV5-1 and TRBJ2-7; D is possibly TRBD2 (5 bases). This CDR3 is built from 15 residues. V gave up 1 base and J gave up 0 bases, with 11 bases separating them. The germline V gene has CDR1 SGHRS and CDR2 YFSETQ. The CDR3, as DNA: TGCGCCAGCAGCTTGTTTTTCGGGGACTCCTACGAGCAGTACTTC. Protein sequence: CASSLFFGDSYEQYF.

Only a few counts were recorded for this clone. V gene TRBV7-2 combines with J gene TRBJ2-1; D is ambiguous. CDR3 length equals 15 residues. The ends were cut back, 3 bases at V and 5 bases at J, with 14 bases in the middle. Per germline, CDR1 SGHTA and CDR2 FQGNSA. The CDR3 region is CASSLVSVYDNEQFF. The DNA of the CDR3 is TGTGCCAGCAGCTTGGTTTCTGTCTACGACAATGAGCAGTTCTTC.

The rearrangement joins TRBV5-1 to TRBJ1-6; D gene ambiguous. The V and J ends lost 5 bases and 0 bases respectively, with 12 bases between them. CDR3 length: 16 amino acids. Germline-derived CDR1 and CDR2 are SGHRS and YFSETQ. CDR3 in DNA: TGCGCCAGCAGGAGTGATCTGAGCTCCTATAATTCACCCCTCCACTTT. Its translation: CASRSDLSSYNSPLHF.

This clone was found many times. The V gene is TRBV5-6, the J gene TRBJ2-3; possibly TRBD1 for D (5 bases). Trimming removed 4 bases from V and 2 bases from J, with 8 bases in between. This CDR3 is built from 13 residues. Germline values: CDR1 SGHDT, CDR2 YYEEEE. The CDR3 is CASSLDTTDTQYF. The DNA for the CDR3 is TGTGCCAGCAGCCTGGACACCACAGATACGCAGTATTTT.

This clone turned up a few times. The CDR3 nucleotides are TGCGCCAGCAGCCACCGGGACAGGGGGCTCTACGAGCAGTACTTC. This sequence encodes CASSHRDRGLYEQYF. This rearrangement joins TRBV5-1 to TRBJ2-7, with 12 nucleotides matching TRBD1. Germline lookup yields CDR1 SGHRS and CDR2 YFSETQ. This CDR3 has 15 amino acids. After removal of 4 bases from V and 3 bases from J, the junction contained 5 bases not matched to a gene.

A few counts support this clone. This sequence joins TRBV7-3 and TRBJ2-1; 10 nucleotides match TRBD2. The CDR3 is 16 amino acids. The V segment lost 6 bases and the J segment 7 bases; nucleotides outside the gene matches: 12. Germline V gives CDR1 SGHTA, CDR2 FQGTGA. The chain's CDR3 is CASSSRPGLASNEQFF. The CDR3 DNA follows: TGTGCCAGCAGTTCAAGGCCGGGACTAGCGTCAAATGAGCAGTTCTTC.

Remarks on this clone: One end of the junction fails to match germline, which may point to a read error. This chain joins TRBV28 and TRBJ2-7; 11 bases fit TRBD1. Germline-derived CDR1 and CDR2 are MDHEN and SYDVKM. This CDR3 comprises 12 residues. Written as DNA, the CDR3 is TGTGTCAGCGGGACAGGGGGCTACGAGCAGTACTTC. Translating it yields CVSGTGGYEQYF.

CDR3 in DNA: TGTGCCAGCAGTGCGGGGACAGGGGTGGTTGAAAAACTGTTTTTT. Residues: CASSAGTGVVEKLFF. The rearrangement joins TRBV6-1 to TRBJ1-4, with 10 nucleotides matching TRBD1. Germline V CDR1 and CDR2: MNHNS, SASEGT. This CDR3 comprises 15 residues. Losses at the gene ends were 4 bases for V and 7 bases for J; bases not matched to a gene: 6.

The rearrangement uses TRBV5-1 and TRBJ2-7; D remains unclear. V shed 0 bases and J shed 3 bases, with 4 bases lying between them. CDR3 length: 12 amino acids. The germline CDR1 and CDR2 sequences are SGHRS and YFSETQ. CDR3: CASSLAFYEQYF. As DNA, the CDR3 is TGCGCCAGCAGCTTGGCCTTCTACGAGCAGTACTTC.

There are a few counts of this clone. The V call is TRBV5-4, the J call TRBJ2-7; 12 bases fit TRBD1. Germline V lookup: CDR1 SGHNT, CDR2 YYREEE (reference sequence). The CDR3 has 16 amino acids. Trimming took 5 bases from V and 5 from J; bases not matched to a gene: 11. CDR3 sequence reads: CASRSGFGTGGHEQYF. DNA of the CDR3: TGTGCCAGCAGGAGCGGATTCGGGACAGGGGGCCACGAGCAGTACTTC.

The chain joins TRBV19 to TRBJ2-3; 12 bases match TRBD2. Per the germline V gene, CDR1 is LNHDA and CDR2 is SQIVND (reference sequence). The CDR3 totals 15 residues. V lost 4 bases, J lost 7 bases, and 6 bases stayed unmatched. In nucleotides, the CDR3 is TGTGCCAGTAGTAACCTAGCGGGAGGGGCATATACGCAGTATTTT. Its translation is CASSNLAGGAYTQYF.

The chain has TRBV7-2 and TRBJ2-5; the match to TRBD2 covers 10 bases. V dropped 4 bases and J dropped 7; count of bases not matched to a gene: 9. The germline V gene has CDR1 SGHTA and CDR2 FQGNSA. The CDR3 spans 15 residues. Here the CDR3 DNA reads TGTGCCAGCAGCTCGGCCGGGACTAGCGACGGGACCCAGTACTTC. Protein: CASSSAGTSDGTQYF. The full variable domain, in which reference TRBV7-2 and TRBJ2-5 provide the parts outside the CDR3, is GAGVSQSPSNKVTEKGKDVELRCDPISGHTALYWYRQSLGQGLEFLIYFQGNSAPDKSGLPSDRFSAERTGGSVSTLTIQRTQQEDSAVYLCASSSAGTSDGTQYFGPGTRLLVL.

The chain uses TRBV7-2 and TRBJ1-6; 7 nucleotides match TRBD1. CDR3 length equals 15 residues. Germline V gene lookup returns CDR1 SGHTA and CDR2 FQGNSA. V lost 1 base, J lost 10 bases, and 7 bases stayed unmatched. CDR3 sequence (DNA): TGTGCCAGCAGCTTAGGACAGGGTAATTACTCACCCCTCCACTTT. Residues: CASSLGQGNYSPLHF. Full variable domain (outside the CDR3, taken from reference TRBV7-2 and TRBJ1-6): GAGVSQSPSNKVTEKGKDVELRCDPISGHTALYWYRQSLGQGLEFLIYFQGNSAPDKSGLPSDRFSAERTGGSVSTLTIQRTQQEDSAVYLCASSLGQGNYSPLHFGNGTRLTVT.